These 2 T cell receptor beta chains originate from one sample sequenced in a study of T cell responses to AZD1222 COVID-19 vaccine. Assay used: immunoSEQ multiplex PCR; TCRdb lists only in-frame clones, some missing. The sample yields roughly 150,000 clones, around 88% seen once. Here the sequenced sample was peripheral blood, taken on day 0 of MenACWY control vaccination. Every receptor here comes from an adult in good health.

V and J are TRBV27 and TRBJ1-2; TRBD1 aligns across 9 bases. The germline CDR1 and CDR2 sequences are MNHEY and SMNVEV (reference sequence). The CDR3 is made up of 18 amino acids. J gave up 0 bases and V 8 bases, and 16 bases lay outside the gene matches. In nucleotides, the CDR3 is TGTGCCAGCGGGTACCGGGGGGACAGGGCAACGCCTAACTATGGCTACACCTTC. Translation gives CASGYRGDRATPNYGYTF.

V is TRBV5-4 and J is TRBJ2-2, with 10 bases that match TRBD2. Trimming removed 3 bases from V and 1 base from J; junction bases left unmatched: 3. CDR3 size: 16 residues. The germline V gene encodes CDR1 SGHNT and CDR2 YYREEE (reference sequence). The chain's CDR3 is CASSSWTSGNTGELFF. In DNA, the CDR3 is TGTGCCAGCAGCTCCTGGACTAGCGGGAACACCGGGGAGCTGTTTTTT.